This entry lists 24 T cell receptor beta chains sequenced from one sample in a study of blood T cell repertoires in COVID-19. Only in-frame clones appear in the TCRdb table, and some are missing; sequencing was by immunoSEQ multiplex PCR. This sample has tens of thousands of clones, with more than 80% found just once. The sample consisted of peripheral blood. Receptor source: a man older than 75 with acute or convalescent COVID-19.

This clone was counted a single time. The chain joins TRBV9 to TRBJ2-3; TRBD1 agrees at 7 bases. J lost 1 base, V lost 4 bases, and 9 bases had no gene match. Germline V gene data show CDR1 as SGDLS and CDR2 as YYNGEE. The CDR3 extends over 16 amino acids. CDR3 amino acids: CASSFLGGKGTDTQYF. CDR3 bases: TGTGCCAGCAGCTTCCTAGGGGGCAAGGGCACAGATACGCAGTATTTT.

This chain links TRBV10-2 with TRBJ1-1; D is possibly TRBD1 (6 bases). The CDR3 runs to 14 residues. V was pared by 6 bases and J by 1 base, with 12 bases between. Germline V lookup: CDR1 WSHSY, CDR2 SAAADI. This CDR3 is CASRTTDRNTEAFF. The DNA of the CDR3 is TGCGCCAGCAGGACTACGGACAGGAACACTGAAGCTTTCTTT.

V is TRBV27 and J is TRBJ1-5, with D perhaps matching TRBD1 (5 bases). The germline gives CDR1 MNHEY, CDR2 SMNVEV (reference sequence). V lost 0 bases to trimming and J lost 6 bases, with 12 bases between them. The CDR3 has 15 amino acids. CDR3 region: CASSLSGPAGQPQHF. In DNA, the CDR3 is TGTGCCAGCAGTTTATCGGGGCCGGCAGGTCAGCCCCAGCATTTT.

Written as DNA, the CDR3 is TGTGCCAGCTCACCACGGGCGGAGACCCAGTACTTC. Its protein is CASSPRAETQYF. The chain links TRBV18 to TRBJ2-5; no reliable D call. CDR1 and CDR2 from the germline V gene are KGHSH and LQKENI. The V gene lost 1 base and the J gene lost 5 bases, with 5 bases spanning the gap. CDR3 length: 12 residues.

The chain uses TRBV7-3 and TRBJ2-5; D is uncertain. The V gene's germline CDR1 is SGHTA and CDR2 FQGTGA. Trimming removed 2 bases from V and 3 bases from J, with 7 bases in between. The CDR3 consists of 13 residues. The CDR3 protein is CASSLALEETQYF. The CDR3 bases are TGTGCCAGCAGCTTAGCACTGGAAGAGACCCAGTACTTC. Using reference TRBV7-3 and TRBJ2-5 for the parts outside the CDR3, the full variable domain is GAGVSQTPSNKVTEKGKYVELRCDPISGHTALYWYRQSLGQGPEFLIYFQGTGAADDSGLPNDRFFAVRPEGSVSTLKIQRTERGDSAVYLCASSLALEETQYFGPGTRLLVL.

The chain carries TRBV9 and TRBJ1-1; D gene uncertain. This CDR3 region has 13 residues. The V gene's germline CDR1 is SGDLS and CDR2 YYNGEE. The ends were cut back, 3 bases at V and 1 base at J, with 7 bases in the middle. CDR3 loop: CASSGRQNTEAFF. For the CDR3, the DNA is TGTGCCAGCAGCGGCCGACAGAACACTGAAGCTTTCTTT.

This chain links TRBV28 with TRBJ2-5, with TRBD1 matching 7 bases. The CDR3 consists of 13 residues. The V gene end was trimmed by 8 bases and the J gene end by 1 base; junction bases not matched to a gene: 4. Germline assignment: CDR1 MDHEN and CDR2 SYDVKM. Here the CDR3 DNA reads TGTGCCAGCCGAGGGACAGCCCAAGAGACCCAGTACTTC. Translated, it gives CASRGTAQETQYF.

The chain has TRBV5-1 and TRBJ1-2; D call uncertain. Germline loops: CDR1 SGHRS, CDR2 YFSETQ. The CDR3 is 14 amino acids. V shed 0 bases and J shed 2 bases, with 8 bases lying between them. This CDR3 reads CASSLADGNYGYTF. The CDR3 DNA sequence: TGCGCCAGCAGCTTGGCTGACGGGAACTATGGCTACACCTTC.

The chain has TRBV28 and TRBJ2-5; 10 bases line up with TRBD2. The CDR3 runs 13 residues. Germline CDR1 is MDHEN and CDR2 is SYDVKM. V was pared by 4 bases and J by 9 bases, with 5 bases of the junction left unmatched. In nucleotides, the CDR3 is TGTGCCAGCAGTTCCACTAGCGGGGTGGCCCAGTACTTC. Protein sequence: CASSSTSGVAQYF.

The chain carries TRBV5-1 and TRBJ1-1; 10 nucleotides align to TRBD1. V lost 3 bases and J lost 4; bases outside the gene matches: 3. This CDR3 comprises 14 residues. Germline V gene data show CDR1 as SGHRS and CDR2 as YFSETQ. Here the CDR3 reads CASSWGTGVTEAFF. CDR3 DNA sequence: TGCGCCAGCAGCTGGGGGACAGGGGTCACTGAAGCTTTCTTT.

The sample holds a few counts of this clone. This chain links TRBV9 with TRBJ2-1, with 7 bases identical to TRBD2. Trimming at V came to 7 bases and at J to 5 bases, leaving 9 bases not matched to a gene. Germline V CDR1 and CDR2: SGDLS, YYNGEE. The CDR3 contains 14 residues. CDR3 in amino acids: CASSLSSGHNEQFF. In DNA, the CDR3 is TGTGCCAGCTCCCTCTCTAGCGGCCACAATGAGCAGTTCTTC.

The CDR3 here is CASSPTPRLAGASEQFF. For the CDR3, the DNA is TGTGCCAGCAGCCCGACGCCTCGACTAGCGGGTGCATCTGAGCAGTTCTTC. The rearrangement uses TRBV7-7 and TRBJ2-1; 10 positions match TRBD2. The CDR3 contains 17 residues. Germline V gives CDR1 SSHAT, CDR2 FNYEAQ (reference sequence). Germline trimming cut 5 bases from V and 9 bases from J; bases unmatched to any gene: 16.

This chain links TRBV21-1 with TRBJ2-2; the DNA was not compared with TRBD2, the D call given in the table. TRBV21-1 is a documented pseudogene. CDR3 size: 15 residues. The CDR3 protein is CASSNTRGITGELFF. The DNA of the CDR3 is TGTGCCAGCAGCAATACCCGGGGGATCACCGGGGAGCTGTTTTTT.

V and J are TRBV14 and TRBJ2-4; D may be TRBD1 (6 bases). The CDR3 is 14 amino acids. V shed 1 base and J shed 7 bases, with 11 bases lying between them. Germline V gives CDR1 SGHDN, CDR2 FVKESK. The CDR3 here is CASSQAQGGNIQYF. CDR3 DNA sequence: TGTGCCAGCAGCCAAGCACAGGGCGGGAACATTCAGTACTTC.

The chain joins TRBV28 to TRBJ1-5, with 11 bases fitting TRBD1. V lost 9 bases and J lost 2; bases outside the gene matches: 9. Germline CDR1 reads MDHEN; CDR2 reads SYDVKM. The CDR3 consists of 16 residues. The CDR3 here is CASLKPGQGGNQPQHF. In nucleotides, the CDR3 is TGTGCCAGTCTAAAACCGGGACAGGGGGGCAATCAGCCCCAGCATTTT. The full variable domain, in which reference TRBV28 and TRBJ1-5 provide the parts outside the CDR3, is DVKVTQSSRYLVKRTGEKVFLECVQDMDHENMFWYRQDPGLGLRLIYFSYDVKMKEKGDIPEGYSVSREKKERFSLILESASTNQTSMYLCASLKPGQGGNQPQHFGDGTRLSIL.

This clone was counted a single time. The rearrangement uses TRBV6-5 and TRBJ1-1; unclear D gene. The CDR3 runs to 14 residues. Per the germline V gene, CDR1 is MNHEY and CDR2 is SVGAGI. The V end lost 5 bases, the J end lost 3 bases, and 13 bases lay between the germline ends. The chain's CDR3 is CASSPGQWDTEAFF. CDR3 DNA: TGTGCCAGCAGTCCAGGCCAATGGGACACTGAAGCTTTCTTT.

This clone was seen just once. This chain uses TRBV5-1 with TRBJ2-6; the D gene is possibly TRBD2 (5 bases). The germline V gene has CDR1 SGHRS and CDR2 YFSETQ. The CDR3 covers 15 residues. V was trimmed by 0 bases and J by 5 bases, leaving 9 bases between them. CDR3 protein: CASSLAGERANVLTF. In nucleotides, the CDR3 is TGCGCCAGCAGCTTGGCCGGGGAGAGGGCCAACGTCCTGACTTTC.

The CDR3 DNA follows: TGCGCCAGCAGCTTGGGTAGGACAGGGAGGGTAGAGACCCAGTACTTC. This translates into CASSLGRTGRVETQYF. The rearrangement links TRBV5-1 to TRBJ2-5, with D maybe TRBD1 (8 bases). The CDR3 has 16 amino acids. CDR1 SGHRS and CDR2 YFSETQ come from the germline V gene. V shed 0 bases and J shed 4 bases, with 16 bases lying between them.

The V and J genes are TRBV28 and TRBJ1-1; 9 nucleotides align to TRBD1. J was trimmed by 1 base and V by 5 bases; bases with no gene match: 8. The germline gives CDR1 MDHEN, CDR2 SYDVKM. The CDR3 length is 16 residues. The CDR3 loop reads CASSAYLTGGNTEAFF. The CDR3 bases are TGTGCCAGCAGTGCCTATTTGACAGGGGGGAACACTGAAGCTTTCTTT. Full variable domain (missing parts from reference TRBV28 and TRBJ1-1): DVKVTQSSRYLVKRTGEKVFLECVQDMDHENMFWYRQDPGLGLRLIYFSYDVKMKEKGDIPEGYSVSREKKERFSLILESASTNQTSMYLCASSAYLTGGNTEAFFGQGTRLTVV.

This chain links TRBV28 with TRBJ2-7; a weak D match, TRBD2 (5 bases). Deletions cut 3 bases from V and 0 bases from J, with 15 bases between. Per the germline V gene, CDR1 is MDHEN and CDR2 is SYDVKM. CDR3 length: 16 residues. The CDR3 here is CASSFGEGRSSYEQYF. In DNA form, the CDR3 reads TGTGCCAGCAGTTTCGGCGAGGGCCGGAGCTCCTACGAGCAGTACTTC. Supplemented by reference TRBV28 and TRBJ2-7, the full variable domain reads DVKVTQSSRYLVKRTGEKVFLECVQDMDHENMFWYRQDPGLGLRLIYFSYDVKMKEKGDIPEGYSVSREKKERFSLILESASTNQTSMYLCASSFGEGRSSYEQYFGPGTRLTVT.

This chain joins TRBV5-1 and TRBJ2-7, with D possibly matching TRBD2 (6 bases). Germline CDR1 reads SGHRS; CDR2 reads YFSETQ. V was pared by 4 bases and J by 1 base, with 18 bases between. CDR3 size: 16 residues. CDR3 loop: CASSLWAGGMSYEQYF. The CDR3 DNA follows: TGCGCCAGCAGCCTTTGGGCCGGCGGGATGTCCTACGAGCAGTACTTC.

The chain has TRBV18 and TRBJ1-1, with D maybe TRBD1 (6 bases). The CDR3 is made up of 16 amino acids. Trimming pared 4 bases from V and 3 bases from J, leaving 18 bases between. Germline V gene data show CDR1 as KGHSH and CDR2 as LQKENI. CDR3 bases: TGTGCCAGCTCACTGGGGGCGGGGGCCGAGGACACTGAAGCTTTCTTT. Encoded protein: CASSLGAGAEDTEAFF.

The CDR3 sequence: CASSQVEREQFF. The CDR3 DNA sequence: TGTGCCAGCAGCCAAGTTGAGCGGGAGCAGTTCTTC. This rearrangement joins TRBV3-1 (or the pseudogene TRBV3-2) to TRBJ2-1; D is possibly TRBD2 (5 bases). This CDR3 is built from 12 residues. V was shortened by 1 base and J by 10 bases, with 8 bases between the two germline ends. CDR1 and CDR2 from the germline V gene are LGHDT and YNNKEL (reference sequence).

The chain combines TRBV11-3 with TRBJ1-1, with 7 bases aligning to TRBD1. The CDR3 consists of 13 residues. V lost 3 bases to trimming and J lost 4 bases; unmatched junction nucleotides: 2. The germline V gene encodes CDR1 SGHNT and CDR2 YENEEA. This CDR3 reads CASSFSGGTEAFF. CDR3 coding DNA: TGTGCCAGCAGCTTCTCAGGGGGCACTGAAGCTTTCTTT.